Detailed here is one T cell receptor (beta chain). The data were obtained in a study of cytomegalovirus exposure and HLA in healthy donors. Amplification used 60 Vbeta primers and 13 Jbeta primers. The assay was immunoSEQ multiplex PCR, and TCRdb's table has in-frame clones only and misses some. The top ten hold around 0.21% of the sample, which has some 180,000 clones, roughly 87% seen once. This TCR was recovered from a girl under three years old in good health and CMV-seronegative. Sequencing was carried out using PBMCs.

In DNA, the CDR3 is TGTGCCAGCAGTGTTGGCCCGCGGGCAGAGACCCAGTACTTC. Translation: CASSVGPRAETQYF. The rearrangement joins TRBV27 to TRBJ2-5, with TRBD2 as a possible D gene (5 bases). V was trimmed by 5 bases and J by 4 bases, leaving 14 bases between them. CDR3 size: 14 residues. Germline assignment: CDR1 MNHEY and CDR2 SMNVEV (reference sequence).